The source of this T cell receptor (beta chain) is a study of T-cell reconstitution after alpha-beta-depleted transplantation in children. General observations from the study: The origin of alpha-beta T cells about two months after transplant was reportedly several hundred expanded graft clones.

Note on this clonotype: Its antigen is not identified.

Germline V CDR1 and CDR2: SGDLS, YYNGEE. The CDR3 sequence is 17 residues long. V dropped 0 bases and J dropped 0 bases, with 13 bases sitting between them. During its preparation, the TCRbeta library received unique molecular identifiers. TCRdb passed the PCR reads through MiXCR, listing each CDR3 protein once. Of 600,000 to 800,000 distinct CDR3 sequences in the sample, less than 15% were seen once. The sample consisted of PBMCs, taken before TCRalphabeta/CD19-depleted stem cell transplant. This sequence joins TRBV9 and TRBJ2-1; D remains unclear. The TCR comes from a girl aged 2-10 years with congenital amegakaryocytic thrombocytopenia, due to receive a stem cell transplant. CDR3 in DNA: TGTGCCAGCAGCGTAGGGGAAGTCCGGAGCTCCTACAATGAGCAGTTCTTC. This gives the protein CASSVGEVRSSYNEQFF.